Here is one T cell receptor (beta chain) with its context. The target antigen is unknown. This record comes from a study of CD8 T cells in ankylosing spondylitis. Making the TCR beta libraries involved quantitative 5'-RACE with molecular barcodes. TCRdb re-called the 5' RACE reads with MiXCR, one entry per CDR3 protein. The sample holds 100,000 or so distinct CDR3 sequences, around 8.3% seen once. The study, taken as a whole, reports: The study looked at matched synovial fluid samples from ankylosing spondylitis patients. Disease-linked clones were reported to be significantly enriched there. Reports of some motif variants in reactive arthritis synovial fluid and blood predate this one. CD8+ cells made up the disease-linked clones, which were relatively rare in peripheral blood. Characteristic of ankylosing spondylitis blood, it appeared, was a TCR beta motif comprising several highly homologous variants.

This TCR was sampled from a male donor with ankylosing spondylitis. The sequenced sample consisted of blood, either unsorted or a sorted T cell fraction (not recorded which).

The CDR3 DNA reads TGCGCCAGCCAAGACACCTCGAATGAGCAGTTCTTC. This encodes CASQDTSNEQFF. The chain combines TRBV10-2 with TRBJ2-1; D call uncertain. CDR1 is WSHSY and CDR2 is SAAADI in the germline V gene. The CDR3 has 12 residues. Trimming shortened V by 8 bases and J by 7 bases, and 12 bases separated the two germline ends.